This T cell receptor (beta chain) derives from a study of cytomegalovirus exposure and HLA in healthy donors listed by TCRdb under 2017. About the investigation overall: According to an earlier analysis of 450 to 650 of the donors, some 180 million T cells yielded roughly 110 million unique TCR beta sequences and 250 to 350 Gb of sequence data. About 280 gigabases of sequencing data and around 80 million unique TCR sequences made up an early release that covered about 640 HLA-typed donors. Of the 350 to 450 genotyped donors, over 80% were placed in the genetic ancestry cluster associated with self-reported Caucasian donors. The study aimed to test whether signatures of past pathogen exposure could be identified by cataloging public T cell receptors. Using immunosequencing, the study profiled T cell repertoires from approximately 700 subjects and related those repertoires to cytomegalovirus serostatus. Besides the first cohort of around 670 subjects, a separate validation cohort made up of roughly 130 different subjects was used. The study combined high-throughput TCR immunosequencing, statistical association of individual TCRs with disease status, and machine learning to predict cytomegalovirus infection status. In a later analysis, previously published TCR beta repertoires from 670 or so donors were re-analyzed and high-resolution HLA genotyping was added so that TCR occurrence patterns could be studied. In the later analysis, no new phenotypic data were used to find candidate immune exposures; instead, reliance was placed on TCR beta sequences and their occurrence across donors. An earlier analysis of more than 450 of the donors used high-throughput TCR beta sequencing to judge whether each TCR beta V gene segment behaved as functional or pseudogenic. Donor age, sex, ethnicity and CMV serostatus were compiled together with the repertoire data. A later genetic analysis used genome-wide SNP genotypes for about 60% of the roughly 700 donors, treating that subset as a discovery cohort. Every repertoire in the discovery cohort had been generated on one and the same sequencing platform. Class I and class II HLA loci were covered by the typing at four-digit resolution. The number of typed donors differed by locus: about 620-630 for A, B, C, DRB1 and DQB1; 522 for DQA1; 606 for DPA1; and about 470 for DPB1. Because of strong linkage in the cohort, roughly five DR-DQ haplotypes were treated as single units for association and clustering. Across approximately 400 genotyped donors of the cohort, an average of roughly 250,000 unique TCR beta nucleotide sequences per donor were sequenced, and approximately 17% of those sequences were non-productive. Beyond this particular receptor, the publication reports: For the cohort, immune exposure information was limited to CMV serostatus. Most CMV-associated TCR beta chains appeared to be HLA-restricted in a later analysis, and the HLA associations seemed to be driven largely by CMV exposure. Broadly in line with IMGT annotations, most TCR beta V segments showed up in productive rearrangements about 87% or about 30% of the time in an earlier analysis of several hundred of the donors. Some IMGT-functional V segments, including TRBV6-2 and TRBV6-3, could not be told apart with the 87-base-pair reads, so those segments were excluded. In the study, some 160 TCR beta chains were listed as associated with cytomegalovirus. Because HLA typing was unavailable for some donors at each locus, only the typed subset was used in association tests. Compared with equally common non-associated chains, HLA-associated TCR beta chains in a later analysis were more clonally expanded and had lower generation probabilities. Assigning TCR associations to individual alleles was difficult when HLA alleles, especially DR and DQ, strongly co-occurred. Most TCR sequences were observed very rarely across donors, whereas some public TCRs were present in many individuals. A few of the identified cytomegalovirus-associated TCR beta chains were confirmed in vitro to be specific for cytomegalovirus antigens. Linkage disequilibrium might explain the correlated functional status among segregating V segments, but an unknown experimental factor could not be ruled out. A further reported finding was that TCR beta sequences accurately predicted the HLA-A and HLA-B alleles for most subjects in the first cohort. In a later analysis, TCR association rates were found to vary across HLA loci, with the most associated TCRs seen for DRB1 alleles and the fewest for HLA-C alleles. Presence/absence analyses assumed roughly uniform sequencing depth across donors, an assumption that may not hold. In both the original and validation cohorts, the classifier was reported to diagnose cytomegalovirus status with high specificity and sensitivity. The earlier analysis of approximately 560 of the donors excluded seventeen rarely observed V segments, including chromosome 9 orphons, because counts were too low. A cluster of highly shared sequence variants was judged likely to represent a technical artifact of the sequencing pipeline. In a later genetic analysis, a missense DCLRE1C variant was associated with V-gene and J-gene trimming of TCR beta chains, and the association was replicated in an independent cohort. It was suggested by the authors that the approach could potentially be generalized to other disease states and immunological phenotypes. This cohort had only TCR beta chains sequenced, and the lack of alpha or paired-chain data limited which features could be detected. In a later analysis, around 17,000 TCR beta sequences were associated with specific HLA alleles at a false discovery rate of 0.05. In a later analysis, several top co-occurrence clusters were reported to appear linked to parvovirus B19, influenza, CMV and Epstein-Barr virus. In a later genetic analysis, fewer N-insertions in productive TCRs were reported among donors in an Asian-associated ancestry cluster than the roughly 710-donor mean.

This clone was seen once. What this receptor recognizes is not known. Per-base qualities were not stored, and no clone one base away is much larger. CDR1 and CDR2, looked up from the germline V gene, are SGHDN and FVKESK. The CDR3 holds 15 amino acids from the cysteine to the phenylalanine. Only the CDR3 part of the read is kept: 45 bases, read in frame from the first base. V and J are trimmed by 4 bases and 1 base, and the gene matches miss 3 bases of the junction. The receptor library was made with the immunoSEQ multiplex PCR assay. For the multiplex PCR, a mixture combining 60 forward primers for TCR Vbeta segments and 13 reverse primers for TCR Jbeta segments was used. A multiplex PCR assay on genomic DNA amplified the CDR3 region of rearranged TCR beta genes. The amplified TCR beta libraries were sequenced on the Illumina HiSeq System as 87-base-pair reads. As for the original processing: A later analysis counted 65 million to 90 million unique TCR beta chains across the 666 repertoires, and around 9.9 million of these chains were shared by at least two donors. A nearest-neighbor algorithm error-corrected the raw reads and collapsed the reads into unique sequences, merging closely related sequences to remove PCR and sequencing errors. CDR3 sequences were aligned to IMGT reference sequences to assign V, D and J gene segments. For a sequence to be retained, a match of at least six nucleotides was required to both a V gene segment and a J gene segment. A rearrangement was called productive if the CDR3 had no stop codons and remained in frame with V and J, and every other rearrangement was called non-productive. Following IMGT convention, CDR3 was defined as the stretch from the second conserved V-encoded cysteine to the conserved J-encoded phenylalanine. Sequences without an unambiguous match to a single V gene segment were excluded from the earlier analysis of approximately 600 of the donors. In an earlier analysis of 500 to 750 of the donors, V segments were called functional above 56.7% productive rearrangements and were called segregating when the between-donor standard deviation exceeded 5%. To diagnose cytomegalovirus status from the catalog of TCR beta chain sequences, a statistical classification framework was built. V and J gene assignment, in a later analysis, came from comparing TCR nucleotide sequences with IMGT/GENE-DB human TR gene sequences. In a later analysis, CDR3 sequences and most-parsimonious VDJ recombination scenarios were assigned using the TCRdist pipeline. In a later analysis, each TCR beta chain was defined by its CDR3 amino acid sequence together with its V-gene family, and reads without a unique V-gene family were excluded. A later analysis removed 500 to 650 highly shared, low-generation-probability nucleotide sequences to deal with suspected cross-contamination and a sequencing artifact. A later analysis calculated a clonal expansion index for each public chain from normalized within-repertoire ranks of inferred template counts. Generation probabilities in a later analysis came from a VDJ recombination model fitted to out-of-frame rearrangements, and those results were checked against IGoR. In a later analysis, hypergeometric tests were used to score TCR-TCR, TCR-HLA and TCR-CMV co-occurrence, with a repertoire-size bias correction applied to TCR pairs. A later analysis estimated false discovery rates by permuting HLA or CMV assignments 20 times. In a later analysis, co-occurring TCRs were grouped using DBSCAN, and TCRdist sequence similarity was added for clustering within HLA-allele-positive subsets. Repertoires with fewer than 30,000 or more than 120,000 public chains were left out of co-occurrence clustering, as were a handful of repertoires with anomalous nucleotide sharing. Imported from immuneACCESS, the table was reduced by TCRdb to in-frame sequences with V and J called. These copies leave out some clones; in studies compared against another copy, an unresolved V gene accounts for under half, and the cause of the remainder is not known. From that table come the V and J calls and clone size; the DNA was used to work out D and trimming. In this sample the table shows more than 75,000 clones, around four fifths of which occur a single time. Together, the top ten hold roughly 6.2% of the sample.

The cohort consisted of more than 650 healthy bone marrow donors. Cohort members were all nominally healthy when sampled, although unrecorded immune exposures were likely present. The donor tested CMV seropositive, placing the donor among the 289 seropositive members of the cohort. A peripheral blood sample was provided by each donor, and peripheral blood mononuclear cells were used for TCR beta sequencing. Genomic DNA was extracted from the blood cell samples with the Qiagen DNeasy Blood Extraction Kit. The source of this sequence is a woman between 50 and 59 years old in good health and CMV-seropositive. The sequence is built from TRBV14 and TRBJ2-7; TRBD2 fits 11 bases in the junction. The sequencing sample was made of PBMCs. The CDR3: CASSPGLAESYEQYF. The nucleotides are TGTGCCAGCAGCCCGGGACTAGCGGAATCCTACGAGCAGTACTTC. Joined to the reference TRBV14 and TRBJ2-7 proteins, this CDR3 gives the full variable domain: EAGVTQFPSHSVIEKGQTVTLRCDPISGHDNLYWYRRVMGKEIKFLLHFVKESKQDESGMPNNRFLAERTGGTYSTLKVQPAELEDSGVYFCASSPGLAESYEQYFGPGTRLTVT.